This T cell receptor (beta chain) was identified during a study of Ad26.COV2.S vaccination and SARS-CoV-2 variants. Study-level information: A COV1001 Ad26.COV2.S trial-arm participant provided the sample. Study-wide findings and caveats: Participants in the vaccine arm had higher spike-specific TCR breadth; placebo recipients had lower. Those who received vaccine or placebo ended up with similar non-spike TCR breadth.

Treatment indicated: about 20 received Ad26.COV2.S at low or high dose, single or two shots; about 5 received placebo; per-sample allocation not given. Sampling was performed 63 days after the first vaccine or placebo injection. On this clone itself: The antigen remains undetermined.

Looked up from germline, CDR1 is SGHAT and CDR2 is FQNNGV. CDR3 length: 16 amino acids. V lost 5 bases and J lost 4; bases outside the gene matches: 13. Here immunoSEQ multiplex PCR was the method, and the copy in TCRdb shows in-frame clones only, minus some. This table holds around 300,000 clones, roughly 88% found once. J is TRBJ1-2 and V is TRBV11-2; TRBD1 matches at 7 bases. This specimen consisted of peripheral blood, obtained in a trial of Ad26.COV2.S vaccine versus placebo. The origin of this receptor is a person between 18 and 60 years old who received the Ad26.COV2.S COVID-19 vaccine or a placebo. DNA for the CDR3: TGTGCCAGCAGCCCACTGAGGGGGCCTTTGAGCTATGGCTACACCTTC. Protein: CASSPLRGPLSYGYTF.